Presented here are 28 T cell receptor beta chains from one specimen sequenced in a study of blood T cell repertoires in COVID-19. TCRdb keeps only in-frame clones here, not all; method: immunoSEQ multiplex PCR. The sample consists of about 530,000 clones, approximately 91% of them appearing once. The sample comprised peripheral blood. The receptors here all came from a woman between 45 and 60 years old with COVID-19, enrolled during active disease.

The V and J genes are TRBV5-4 and TRBJ2-7, with a tentative D call TRBD1 (6 bases). The CDR3 contains 15 residues. Germline CDR1 SGHNT, CDR2 YYREEE (reference sequence). V was trimmed by 2 bases and J by 2 bases, leaving 14 bases between them. The CDR3 is CASSLTQGPTYEQYF. CDR3 nucleotide sequence: TGTGCCAGCAGCTTAACCCAGGGGCCCACCTACGAGCAGTACTTC. The full variable domain, completed using reference TRBV5-4 and TRBJ2-7, is ETGVTQSPTHLIKTRGQQVTLRCSSQSGHNTVSWYQQALGQGPQFIFQYYREEENGRGNFPPRFSGLQFPNYSSELNVNALELDDSALYLCASSLTQGPTYEQYFGPGTRLTVT.

As to this clone: Other DNA variants within this sample encode the same CDR3. This chain links TRBV6-5 with TRBJ1-2; maybe TRBD1 (5 bases). V was clipped by 7 bases and J by 2 bases, with 8 bases between them. The CDR3 consists of 12 residues. The germline V gene has CDR1 MNHEY and CDR2 SVGAGI. CDR3 region: CASTTGNYGYTF. The DNA of the CDR3 is TGTGCCAGCACAACAGGAAACTATGGCTACACCTTC.

This chain joins TRBV7-9 and TRBJ2-5, with D possibly TRBD2 on 5 matching bases. Trimming took off 7 bases at V and 1 base at J, with 10 bases between the two ends. CDR1 SEHNR and CDR2 FQNEAQ come from the germline V gene (reference sequence). The CDR3 extends over 13 amino acids. As DNA, the CDR3 is TGTGCCAGCATCCCAGGACTCCAAGAGACCCAGTACTTC. This sequence encodes CASIPGLQETQYF.

This rearrangement joins TRBV6-5 to TRBJ1-2, with TRBD1 identical over 8 bases. V dropped 5 bases and J dropped 2; count of bases not matched to a gene: 4. This CDR3 contains 14 residues. In germline, CDR1 is MNHEY, CDR2 SVGAGI. CDR3 residues: CASSRRQGNYGYTF. The CDR3, as DNA: TGTGCCAGCAGTCGACGACAGGGGAACTATGGCTACACCTTC.

This sequence joins TRBV7-8 and TRBJ1-2; D not certain. The germline V and J ends were trimmed by 3 bases and 2 bases, with 10 bases remaining between them. Germline CDR1 SGHVS, CDR2 FQNEAQ. CDR3 length: 14 residues. CDR3 protein: CASSFMWANYGYTF. The CDR3 nucleotides read TGTGCCAGCAGCTTTATGTGGGCCAACTATGGCTACACCTTC.

The chain couples TRBV6-2 or TRBV6-3 to TRBJ2-3, with D unresolved. CDR1 MNHEY and CDR2 SVGEGT come from the germline V gene. Trimming left V 5 bases short and J 0 bases short, with 3 bases between. This CDR3 is built from 12 residues. CDR3 coding DNA: TGTGCCAGCAGTCAGAGCACAGATACGCAGTATTTT. As protein: CASSQSTDTQYF.

The V gene is TRBV5-1, the J gene TRBJ1-1; TRBD1 is a possible D gene (5 bases). The CDR3 runs 16 residues. With 0 bases removed from V and 0 bases from J, the gap between germline ends came to 12 bases. The germline V gene encodes CDR1 SGHRS and CDR2 YFSETQ. The CDR3 protein is CASSLDEGALNTEAFF. CDR3 sequence (DNA): TGCGCCAGCAGCTTGGACGAAGGGGCCCTGAACACTGAAGCTTTCTTT.

The V call is TRBV24-1, the J call TRBJ2-5, with 16 positions matching TRBD2. The J segment lost 5 bases and the V segment lost 4 bases, leaving 9 bases of the junction unmatched. CDR1 and CDR2 from the germline V gene are KGHDR and SFDVKD. The CDR3 has 18 residues. CDR3 sequence reads: CATSEPGTSGGEFETQYF. In DNA form, the CDR3 reads TGTGCCACCAGTGAACCCGGGACTAGCGGGGGGGAGTTCGAGACCCAGTACTTC.

This clone was recorded only once. CDR3 protein: CAWSPQGGEAFF. Written as DNA, the CDR3 is TGTGCCTGGAGTCCTCAGGGAGGTGAAGCTTTCTTT. This sequence joins TRBV30 and TRBJ1-1; weak D call: TRBD1 (5 bases). The germline V gene has CDR1 GTSNPN and CDR2 SVGIG (reference sequence). V lost 2 bases, J lost 7 bases, and 11 bases lay in between. The CDR3 has 12 amino acids.

The V call is TRBV2, the J call TRBJ2-5; D is unclear. The germline V gene encodes CDR1 SNHLY and CDR2 FYNNEI. The CDR3 covers 10 residues. V was pared by 2 bases and J by 11 bases, with 6 bases between. The CDR3 sequence: CASSERAQYF. The CDR3 DNA sequence: TGTGCCAGCAGTGAAAGAGCTCAGTACTTC.

The chain joins TRBV30 to TRBJ1-1; D is ambiguous. Deletions cut 2 bases from V and 1 base from J, with 11 bases between. This CDR3 region has 14 residues. The germline V gene has CDR1 GTSNPN and CDR2 SVGIG (reference sequence). The CDR3 nucleotides are TGTGCCTGGAGTCTCGCGAGAGGGAACACTGAAGCTTTCTTT. Translating it yields CAWSLARGNTEAFF.

The chain has TRBV7-9 and TRBJ2-1; 12 nucleotides match TRBD2. After removal of 5 bases from V and 1 base from J, the junction contained 9 bases not matched to a gene. Per the germline V gene, CDR1 is SEHNR and CDR2 is FQNEAQ (reference sequence). This CDR3 spans 18 amino acids. The CDR3 reads CASSALGTSGPSYNEQFF. CDR3 coding DNA: TGTGCCAGCAGCGCCCTGGGGACTAGCGGGCCTTCCTACAATGAGCAGTTCTTC.

This clone has just one count. The chain couples TRBV5-1 to TRBJ2-3, with a tentative D call TRBD2 (7 bases). Trimming cost V 4 bases and J 6 bases, with 27 bases left between them. The CDR3 runs to 18 residues. The germline V gene has CDR1 SGHRS and CDR2 YFSETQ. CDR3 protein: CASSPGMGGRTQDDTQYF. The CDR3 coding sequence is TGCGCCAGCAGCCCTGGCATGGGGGGGCGGACCCAGGACGATACGCAGTATTTT.

This chain uses TRBV18 with TRBJ1-5, with TRBD1 matching 7 bases. After removal of 2 bases from V and 4 bases from J, the junction contained 5 bases not matched to a gene. This CDR3 comprises 15 residues. Looked up from germline, CDR1 is KGHSH and CDR2 is LQKENI. CDR3: CASSPRDSANQPQHF. In nucleotides, the CDR3 is TGTGCCAGCTCACCAAGGGACAGCGCAAATCAGCCCCAGCATTTT.

This clone came up once. Other DNA sequences in the sample encode the same CDR3. The chain has TRBV27 and TRBJ1-1; 8 bases agree with TRBD1. V lost 6 bases to trimming and J lost 5 bases; unmatched junction nucleotides: 2. The germline gives CDR1 MNHEY, CDR2 SMNVEV (reference sequence). The CDR3 sequence is 12 residues long. CDR3 bases: TGTGCCAGCAGAACAGGGGGAACTGAAGCTTTCTTT. It is translated as CASRTGGTEAFF.

The V gene is TRBV6-5, the J gene TRBJ1-1; a weak D match, TRBD1 (6 bases). The ends were cut back, 11 bases at V and 1 base at J, with 17 bases in the middle. Germline CDR1 MNHEY, CDR2 SVGAGI. The CDR3 loop spans 14 amino acids. CDR3 sequence (DNA): TGTGCCTCCGGCAGGGGCGCCGGGAACACTGAAGCTTTCTTT. It encodes CASGRGAGNTEAFF.

The chain couples TRBV6-5 to TRBJ2-1, with 8 bases fitting TRBD1. From germline, CDR1 is MNHEY and CDR2 SVGAGI. V lost 6 bases and J lost 5; bases outside the gene matches: 6. The CDR3 has 14 residues. The CDR3 reads CASRVSTGDNEQFF. CDR3 coding DNA: TGTGCCAGCAGAGTTTCGACAGGGGACAATGAGCAGTTCTTC.

The chain recombines TRBV7-3 with TRBJ2-2, with D possibly matching TRBD2 (5 bases). This CDR3 region has 14 residues. Trimming stripped 2 bases from V and 6 bases from J, with 10 bases between. Germline V gene data show CDR1 as SGHTA and CDR2 as FQGTGA. This chain's CDR3 is CASSLLSGSGELFF. Written as DNA, the CDR3 is TGTGCCAGCAGCTTATTGTCGGGGTCCGGGGAGCTGTTTTTT.

A few counts support this clone. This chain uses TRBV5-4 with TRBJ2-2; the match to TRBD2 covers 15 bases. The ends lost 3 bases at V and 4 bases at J; junction bases unmatched: 4. The CDR3 has 17 amino acids. The germline V gene has CDR1 SGHNT and CDR2 YYREEE (reference sequence). In nucleotides, the CDR3 is TGTGCCAGCAGCTGGGGACTAGCGGGGGGCATCACCGGGGAGCTGTTTTTT. It is translated as CASSWGLAGGITGELFF. Full variable domain (rest looked up from reference TRBV5-4 and TRBJ2-2): ETGVTQSPTHLIKTRGQQVTLRCSSQSGHNTVSWYQQALGQGPQFIFQYYREEENGRGNFPPRFSGLQFPNYSSELNVNALELDDSALYLCASSWGLAGGITGELFFGEGSRLTVL.

This clone has more than one count but fewer than ten. The genes are TRBV28 and TRBJ1-2; D perhaps matches TRBD1 (5 bases). The CDR3 covers 14 residues. Trimming removed 1 base at V and 5 bases at J, with 11 bases between. Per the germline V gene, CDR1 is MDHEN and CDR2 is SYDVKM. The CDR3 spells CASSLSDSLYGYTF. CDR3 DNA: TGTGCCAGCAGTTTATCAGACAGCCTTTATGGCTACACCTTC.

The chain uses TRBV19 and TRBJ1-5, with D possibly matching TRBD1 (5 bases). Trimming took off 7 bases at V and 3 bases at J, with 16 bases between the two ends. Germline V CDR1 and CDR2: LNHDA, SQIVND (reference sequence). The CDR3 contains 15 residues. CDR3 coding DNA: TGTGCCAGTACCTGGGACTCAGAGACCAATCAGCCCCAGCATTTT. This gives the protein CASTWDSETNQPQHF.

The genes are TRBV27 and TRBJ2-1; 9 bases match TRBD2. CDR3 length: 14 residues. With 5 bases clipped from V and 10 bases from J, the junction kept 9 bases outside the gene matches. Germline CDR1 and CDR2: MNHEY and SMNVEV (reference sequence). The CDR3 reads CASSPGLALPEQFF. In DNA, the CDR3 is TGTGCCAGCAGTCCGGGACTAGCCCTGCCCGAGCAGTTCTTC.

The J gene is TRBJ2-7, the V gene TRBV29-1; 8 nucleotides line up with TRBD1. This CDR3 spans 12 amino acids. CDR1 is SQVTM and CDR2 is ANQGSEA in the germline V gene. The ends lost 7 bases at V and 5 bases at J; junction bases unmatched: 7. The CDR3 loop is CSARTGFNEQYF. For the CDR3, the DNA is TGCAGCGCGCGGACAGGGTTCAACGAGCAGTACTTC.

This sequence joins TRBV7-2 and TRBJ2-1; 12 bases align to TRBD2. CDR3 size: 15 residues. J lost 15 bases, V lost 2 bases, and 11 bases had no gene match. Looked up from germline, CDR1 is SGHTA and CDR2 is FQGNSA. CDR3 region: CASSLLLAGGPPVFF. The CDR3 DNA is TGTGCCAGCAGCTTACTCCTAGCGGGGGGGCCCCCCGTGTTCTTC.

The chain employs TRBV28 and TRBJ2-7; 8 nucleotides match TRBD1. J gave up 2 bases and V 4 bases, and 4 bases lay outside the gene matches. Germline V gives CDR1 MDHEN, CDR2 SYDVKM. This CDR3 region has 14 residues. The CDR3 region has the DNA TGTGCCAGCAGTTCTGACAGGGGCACCTACGAGCAGTACTTC. Its protein is CASSSDRGTYEQYF.

This clone showed up just a few times. The DNA of the CDR3 is TGTGCCAGCAGTTCACGGGACAGAACCTACGAGCAGTACTTC. Encoded protein: CASSSRDRTYEQYF. This chain links TRBV6-2 or TRBV6-3 with TRBJ2-7; TRBD1 agrees at 7 bases. The V and J ends lost 4 bases and 2 bases, in that order; junction bases with no gene match: 5. The germline V gene has CDR1 MNHEY and CDR2 SVGEGT. CDR3 length equals 14 residues.

The V and J genes are TRBV7-3 and TRBJ2-5; possibly TRBD2 for D (6 bases). With 2 bases removed from V and 3 bases from J, the gap between germline ends came to 10 bases. The length of the CDR3 is 14 residues. Germline lookup yields CDR1 SGHTA and CDR2 FQGTGA. In nucleotides, the CDR3 is TGTGCCAGCAGCTTATTGGGCGGGGAAGAGACCCAGTACTTC. Protein sequence: CASSLLGGEETQYF. The full variable domain, in which reference TRBV7-3 and TRBJ2-5 provide the parts outside the CDR3, is GAGVSQTPSNKVTEKGKYVELRCDPISGHTALYWYRQSLGQGPEFLIYFQGTGAADDSGLPNDRFFAVRPEGSVSTLKIQRTERGDSAVYLCASSLLGGEETQYFGPGTRLLVL.

This sequence joins TRBV3-1 (or the pseudogene TRBV3-2) and TRBJ2-7, with 8 positions matching TRBD2. CDR3 length: 17 residues. Germline lookup yields CDR1 LGHDT and CDR2 YNNKEL (reference sequence). V dropped 0 bases and J dropped 0; count of bases not matched to a gene: 7. CDR3 coding DNA: TGTGCCAGCAGCCAAGATTGGATTAGCGGGGACTCCTACGAGCAGTACTTC. Translating it yields CASSQDWISGDSYEQYF.